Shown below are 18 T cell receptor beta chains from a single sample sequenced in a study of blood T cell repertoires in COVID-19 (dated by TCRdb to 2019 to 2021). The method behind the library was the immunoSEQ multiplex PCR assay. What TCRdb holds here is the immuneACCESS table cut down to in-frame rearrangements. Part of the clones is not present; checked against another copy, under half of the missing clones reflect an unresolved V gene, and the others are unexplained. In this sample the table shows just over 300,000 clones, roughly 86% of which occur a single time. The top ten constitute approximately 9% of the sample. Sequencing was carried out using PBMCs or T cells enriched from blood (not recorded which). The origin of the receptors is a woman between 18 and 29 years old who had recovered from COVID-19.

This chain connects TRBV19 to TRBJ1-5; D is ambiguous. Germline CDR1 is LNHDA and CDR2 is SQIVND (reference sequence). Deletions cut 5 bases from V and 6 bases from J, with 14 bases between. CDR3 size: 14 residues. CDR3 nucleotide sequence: TGTGCCAGTAGTTCCCCCCCGTCAGGTCAGCCCCAGCATTTT. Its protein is CASSSPPSGQPQHF.

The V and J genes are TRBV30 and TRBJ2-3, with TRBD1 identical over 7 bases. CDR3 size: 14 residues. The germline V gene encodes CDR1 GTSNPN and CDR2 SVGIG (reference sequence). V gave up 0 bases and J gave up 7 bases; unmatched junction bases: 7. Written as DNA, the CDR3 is TGTGCCTGGAGTGTATCGGGGACAGCCTATACGCAGTATTTT. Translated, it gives CAWSVSGTAYTQYF.

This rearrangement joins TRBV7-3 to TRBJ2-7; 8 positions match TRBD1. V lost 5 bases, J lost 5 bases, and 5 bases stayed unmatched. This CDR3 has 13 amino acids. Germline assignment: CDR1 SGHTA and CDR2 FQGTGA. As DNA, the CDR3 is TGTGCCAGCAGCCGGGGACAGGCCGACGAGCAGTACTTC. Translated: CASSRGQADEQYF.

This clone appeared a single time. DNA of the CDR3: TGCGCCAGCAGCCCGGGGACAGGGCGCTCTGGAAACACCATATATTTT. This translates into CASSPGTGRSGNTIYF. The V and J genes are TRBV4-3 and TRBJ1-3; TRBD1 matches at 9 bases. After removal of 4 bases from V and 0 bases from J, the junction contained 4 bases not matched to a gene. Germline V gives CDR1 LGHNA, CDR2 YSLEER. This CDR3 has 16 amino acids.

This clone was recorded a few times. The CDR3 loop is CASSGTGGESVAFF. In DNA, the CDR3 is TGTGCCAGCAGCGGGACAGGGGGCGAGAGTGTAGCTTTCTTT. The chain recombines TRBV5-5 with TRBJ1-1, with 12 bases identical to TRBD1. CDR1 is SGHKS and CDR2 is YYEKEE in the germline V gene (reference sequence). The CDR3 is 14 residues long. Trimming cost V 4 bases and J 10 bases; bases outside gene matches: 8. The whole variable domain, filled in from reference TRBV5-5 and TRBJ1-1, reads DAGVTQSPTHLIKTRGQQVTLRCSPISGHKSVSWYQQVLGQGPQFIFQYYEKEERGRGNFPDRFSARQFPNYSSELNVNALLLGDSALYLCASSGTGGESVAFFGQGTRLTVV.

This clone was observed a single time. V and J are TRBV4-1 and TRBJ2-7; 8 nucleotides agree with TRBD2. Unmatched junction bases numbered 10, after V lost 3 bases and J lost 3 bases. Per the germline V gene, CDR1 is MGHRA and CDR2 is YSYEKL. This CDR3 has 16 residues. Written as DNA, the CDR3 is TGCGCCAGCAGCCAGGGAGGGCTAGCGGGTAACTACGAGCAGTACTTC. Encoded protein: CASSQGGLAGNYEQYF.

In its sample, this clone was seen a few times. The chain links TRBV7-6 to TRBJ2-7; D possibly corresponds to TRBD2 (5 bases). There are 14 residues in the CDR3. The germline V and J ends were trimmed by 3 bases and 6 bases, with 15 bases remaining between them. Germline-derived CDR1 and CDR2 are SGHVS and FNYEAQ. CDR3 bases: TGTGCCAGCAGCTTTTCCCAAAGAGGAGGCGAGCAGTACTTC. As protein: CASSFSQRGGEQYF.

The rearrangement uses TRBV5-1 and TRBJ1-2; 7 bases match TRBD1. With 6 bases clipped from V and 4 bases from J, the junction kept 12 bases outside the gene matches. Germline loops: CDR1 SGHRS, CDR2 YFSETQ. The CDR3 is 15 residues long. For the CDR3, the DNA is TGCGCCAGCACCGCAGACAGGGATTGGGGCTATGGCTACACCTTC. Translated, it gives CASTADRDWGYGYTF.

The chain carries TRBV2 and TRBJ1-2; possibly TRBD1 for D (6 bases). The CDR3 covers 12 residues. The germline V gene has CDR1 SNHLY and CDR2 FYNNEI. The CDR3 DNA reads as TGTGCTGAGGGGGGGGGCGACTATGGCTACACCTTC. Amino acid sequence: CAEGGGDYGYTF.

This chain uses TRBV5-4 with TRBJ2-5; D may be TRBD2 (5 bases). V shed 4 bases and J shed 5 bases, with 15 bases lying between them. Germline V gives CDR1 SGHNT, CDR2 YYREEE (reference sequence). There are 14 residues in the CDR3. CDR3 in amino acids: CASSTQLGRETQYF. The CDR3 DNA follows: TGTGCCAGCAGCACACAACTAGGGCGGGAGACCCAGTACTTC.

The CDR3 protein is CAISESGTGGNTEAFF. The CDR3 nucleotides read TGTGCCATCAGTGAGTCGGGGACAGGGGGTAACACTGAAGCTTTCTTT. The rearrangement joins TRBV10-3 to TRBJ1-1, with 11 nucleotides matching TRBD1. The CDR3 is made up of 16 amino acids. Germline V gene sequence: CDR1 ENHRY, CDR2 SYGVKD. J was trimmed by 2 bases and V by 0 bases; bases with no gene match: 2.

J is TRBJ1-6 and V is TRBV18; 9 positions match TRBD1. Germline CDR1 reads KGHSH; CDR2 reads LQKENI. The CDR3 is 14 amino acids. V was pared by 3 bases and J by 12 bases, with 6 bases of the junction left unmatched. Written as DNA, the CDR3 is TGTGCCAGCTCACCCCTGGCGGGACAGGGACCCCTCCACTTT. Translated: CASSPLAGQGPLHF.

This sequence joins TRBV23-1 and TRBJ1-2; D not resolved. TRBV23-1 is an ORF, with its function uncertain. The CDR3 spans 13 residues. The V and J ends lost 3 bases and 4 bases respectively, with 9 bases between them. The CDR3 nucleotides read TGCGCCAGCAGTCATGGGCACCGCTATGGCTACACCTTC. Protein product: CASSHGHRYGYTF.

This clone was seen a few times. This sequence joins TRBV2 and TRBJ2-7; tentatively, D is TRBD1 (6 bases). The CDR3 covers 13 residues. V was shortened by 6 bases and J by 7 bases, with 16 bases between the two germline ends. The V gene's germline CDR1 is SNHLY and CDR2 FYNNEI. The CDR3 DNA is TGTGCCAGCAGCGTTAGACAGGCCTTAGAGCAGTACTTC. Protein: CASSVRQALEQYF.

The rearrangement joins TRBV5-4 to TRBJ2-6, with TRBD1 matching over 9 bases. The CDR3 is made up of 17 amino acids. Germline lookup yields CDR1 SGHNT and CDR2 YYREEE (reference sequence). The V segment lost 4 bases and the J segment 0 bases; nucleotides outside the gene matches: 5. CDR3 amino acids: CASSLDRGGSGANVLTF. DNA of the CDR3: TGTGCCAGCAGCCTAGACAGGGGGGGCTCTGGGGCCAACGTCCTGACTTTC.

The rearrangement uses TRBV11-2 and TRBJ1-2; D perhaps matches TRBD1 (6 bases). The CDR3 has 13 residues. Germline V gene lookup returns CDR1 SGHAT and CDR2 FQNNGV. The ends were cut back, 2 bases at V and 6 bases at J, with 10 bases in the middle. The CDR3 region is CASSLWGGDGYTF. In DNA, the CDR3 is TGTGCCAGCAGCTTATGGGGGGGCGATGGCTACACCTTC.

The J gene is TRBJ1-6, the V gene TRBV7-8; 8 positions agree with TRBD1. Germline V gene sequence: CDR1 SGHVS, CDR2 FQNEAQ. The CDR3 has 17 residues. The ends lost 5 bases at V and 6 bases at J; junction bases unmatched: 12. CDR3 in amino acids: CASSLRTGRNSNSPLHF. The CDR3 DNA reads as TGTGCCAGCAGCCTGCGGACAGGGAGAAACTCTAATTCACCCCTCCACTTT.

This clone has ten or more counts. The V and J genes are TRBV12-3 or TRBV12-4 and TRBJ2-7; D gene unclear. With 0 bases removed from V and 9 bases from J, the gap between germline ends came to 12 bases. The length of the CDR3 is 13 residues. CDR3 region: CASSLASLDGQYF. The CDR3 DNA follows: TGTGCCAGCAGTTTAGCCAGCCTAGACGGGCAGTACTTC.